This T cell receptor beta chain is from a study of blood T cell repertoires in COVID-19. Study overall: PBMCs, B-cell-depleted T cells, or T cells were the source of the cDNA or gDNA that made up the material.

The CDR3 contains 13 residues. CDR1 is SGHVS and CDR2 is FQNEAQ in the germline V gene. Trimming pared 5 bases from V and 3 bases from J, leaving 9 bases between. Profiling relied on immunoSEQ multiplex PCR, and the TCRdb table lists in-frame clones only, not all of them. The repertoire has under 300,000 clones, 75% to 90% of them found once; the top ten carry 1.9%. Participant ages covered roughly 18 to 89 years across some 25 US areas. Recovered Cohort 3 donors showed two negative PCRs, clearance, or symptom resolution. This receptor was identified in a woman aged 45-59 years who had recovered from COVID-19. This rearrangement joins TRBV7-8 to TRBJ2-3; D call uncertain. Material: PBMCs or T cells enriched from blood (not recorded which). Here the CDR3 reads CASSLELTDTQYF. The DNA of the CDR3 is TGTGCCAGCAGCCTCGAACTGACAGATACGCAGTATTTT.